This T cell receptor beta chain was found in a study of blood T cell repertoires in COVID-19. Study in general: Acute and convalescent COVID-19 specimens originated in the United States, Italy and Spain. PBMCs, B-cell-depleted T cells, or T cells were the source of the cDNA or gDNA that made up the material.

The protocol was immunoSEQ multiplex PCR, while the TCRdb copy is restricted to in-frame clones and leaves out a portion. Of hundreds of thousands of clones listed, nearly 90% were seen once; the top ten hold more than 12%. Participants classified as exposed had met a COVID-19 case within 2 weeks before study entry. The ends were cut back, 8 bases at V and 4 bases at J, with 8 bases in the middle. Looked up from germline, CDR1 is LGHNA and CDR2 is YNFKEQ. The CDR3 totals 12 residues. The sequencing sample was made of PBMCs or T cells enriched from blood (not recorded which). The chain combines TRBV4-2 with TRBJ2-2, with D possibly TRBD2 on 5 matching bases. The clonotype comes from a man under 40 who had been exposed to COVID-19. Here the CDR3 reads CASEGSTGELFF. CDR3 sequence (DNA): TGTGCCAGCGAAGGGAGCACCGGGGAGCTGTTTTTT.